This T cell receptor (beta chain) was sequenced in a study of CD4+ T cells in melanoma. Germline values: CDR1 LNHDA, CDR2 SQIVND (reference sequence). The trim removed 4 bases at V and 4 bases at J, leaving 7 bases unmatched. The CDR3 covers 15 residues. The method was immunoSEQ multiplex PCR; TCRdb's version includes in-frame clones alone and lacks a portion of them. The table lists more than 13,000 clones, over 70% of them singletons. The chain employs TRBV19 and TRBJ1-2; 9 nucleotides agree with TRBD1. The sequence derives from a human donor with melanoma. What was sequenced was cells from a culture (not recorded whether cultured in vitro). DNA for the CDR3: TGTGCCAGTAGTAGAGCCGTGACAGGGGGCTATGGCTACACCTTC. It translates to CASSRAVTGGYGYTF.